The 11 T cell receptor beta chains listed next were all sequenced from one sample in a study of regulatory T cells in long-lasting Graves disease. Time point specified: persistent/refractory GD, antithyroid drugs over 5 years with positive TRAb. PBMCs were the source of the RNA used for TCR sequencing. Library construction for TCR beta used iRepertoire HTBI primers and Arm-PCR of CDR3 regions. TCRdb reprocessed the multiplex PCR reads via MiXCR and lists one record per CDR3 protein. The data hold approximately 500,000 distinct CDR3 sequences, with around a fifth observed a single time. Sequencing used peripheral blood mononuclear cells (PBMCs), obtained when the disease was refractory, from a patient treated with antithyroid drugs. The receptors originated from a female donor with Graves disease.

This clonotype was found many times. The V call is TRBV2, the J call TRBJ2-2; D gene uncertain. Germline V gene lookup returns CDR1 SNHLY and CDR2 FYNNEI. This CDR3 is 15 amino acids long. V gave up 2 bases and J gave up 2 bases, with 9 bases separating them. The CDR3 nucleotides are TGTGCCAGCAGTGAAAACCAGGCTAACACCGGGGAGCTGTTTTTT. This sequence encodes CASSENQANTGELFF.

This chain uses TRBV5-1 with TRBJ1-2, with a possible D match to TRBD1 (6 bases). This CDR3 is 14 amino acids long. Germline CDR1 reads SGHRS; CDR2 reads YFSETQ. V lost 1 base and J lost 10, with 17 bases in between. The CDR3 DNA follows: TGCGCCAGCAGCTTGCGGGCAGGGGACGGTGACTACACCTTC. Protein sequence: CASSLRAGDGDYTF.

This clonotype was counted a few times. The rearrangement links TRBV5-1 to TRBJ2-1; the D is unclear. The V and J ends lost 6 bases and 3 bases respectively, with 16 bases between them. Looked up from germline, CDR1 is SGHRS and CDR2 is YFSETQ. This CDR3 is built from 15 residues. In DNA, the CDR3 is TGCGCCAGCACCCTCGGGTGGGAAGACTACAATGAGCAGTTCTTC. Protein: CASTLGWEDYNEQFF.

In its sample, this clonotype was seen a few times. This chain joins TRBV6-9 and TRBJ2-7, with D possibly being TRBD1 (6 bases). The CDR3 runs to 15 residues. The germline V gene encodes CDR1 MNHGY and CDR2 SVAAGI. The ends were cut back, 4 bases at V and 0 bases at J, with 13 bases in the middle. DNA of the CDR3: TGTGCCAGCAGTTTTACAGGGTCTAGCTCCTACGAGCAGTACTTC. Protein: CASSFTGSSSYEQYF.

The CDR3 protein is CASSFPPSGSSAKNIQYF. The CDR3 nucleotides are TGTGCCAGCAGCTTCCCCCCTAGCGGGTCCTCAGCCAAAAACATTCAGTACTTC. V gene TRBV5-4 combines with J gene TRBJ2-4; 8 nucleotides line up with TRBD2. This CDR3 region has 18 residues. The ends lost 2 bases at V and 0 bases at J; junction bases unmatched: 10. Germline V gives CDR1 SGHNT, CDR2 YYREEE (reference sequence).

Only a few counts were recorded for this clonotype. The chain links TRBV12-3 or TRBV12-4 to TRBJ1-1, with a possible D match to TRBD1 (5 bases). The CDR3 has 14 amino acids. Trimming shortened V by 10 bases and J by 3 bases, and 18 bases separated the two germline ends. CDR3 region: CATNRGQFDTEAFF. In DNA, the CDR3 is TGTGCCACGAACCGGGGCCAATTTGACACTGAAGCTTTCTTT.

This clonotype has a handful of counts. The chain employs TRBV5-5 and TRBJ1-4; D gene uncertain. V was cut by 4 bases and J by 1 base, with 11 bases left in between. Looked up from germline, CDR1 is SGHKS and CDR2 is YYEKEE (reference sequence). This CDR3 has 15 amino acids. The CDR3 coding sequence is TGTGCCAGCAGCCGTTACACAGAAACTAATGAAAAACTGTTTTTT. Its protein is CASSRYTETNEKLFF.

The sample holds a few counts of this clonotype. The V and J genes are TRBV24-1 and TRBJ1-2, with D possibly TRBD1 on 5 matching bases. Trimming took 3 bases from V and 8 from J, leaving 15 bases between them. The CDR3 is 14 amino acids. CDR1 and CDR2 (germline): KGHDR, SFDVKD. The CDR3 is CATSDGDRAGGYTF. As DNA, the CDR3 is TGTGCCACCAGTGATGGGGACCGAGCGGGAGGCTACACCTTC.

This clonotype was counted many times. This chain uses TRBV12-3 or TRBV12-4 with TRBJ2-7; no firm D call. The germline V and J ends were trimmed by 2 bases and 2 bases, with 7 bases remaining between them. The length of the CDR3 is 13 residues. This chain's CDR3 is CASSLSQAYEQYF. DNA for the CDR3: TGTGCCAGCAGTTTAAGCCAAGCCTACGAGCAGTACTTC.

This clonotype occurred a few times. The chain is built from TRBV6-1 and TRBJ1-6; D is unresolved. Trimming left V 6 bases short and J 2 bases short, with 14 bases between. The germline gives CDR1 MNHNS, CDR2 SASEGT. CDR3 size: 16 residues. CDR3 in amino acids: CASRPRPDPYNSPLHF. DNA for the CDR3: TGTGCCAGCAGACCCAGGCCGGACCCCTATAATTCACCCCTCCACTTT.

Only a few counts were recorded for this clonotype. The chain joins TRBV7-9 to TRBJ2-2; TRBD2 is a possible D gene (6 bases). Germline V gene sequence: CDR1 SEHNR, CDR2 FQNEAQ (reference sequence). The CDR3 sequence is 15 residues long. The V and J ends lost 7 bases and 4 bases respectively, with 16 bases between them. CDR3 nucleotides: TGTGCCAGCAACCAGGGAGGACAATCCACCGGGGAGCTGTTTTTT. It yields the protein CASNQGGQSTGELFF. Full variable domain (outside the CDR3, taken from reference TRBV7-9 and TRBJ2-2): DTGVSQNPRHKITKRGQNVTFRCDPISEHNRLYWYRQTLGQGPEFLTYFQNEAQLEKSRLLSDRFSAERPKGSFSTLEIQRTEQGDSAMYLCASNQGGQSTGELFFGEGSRLTVL.